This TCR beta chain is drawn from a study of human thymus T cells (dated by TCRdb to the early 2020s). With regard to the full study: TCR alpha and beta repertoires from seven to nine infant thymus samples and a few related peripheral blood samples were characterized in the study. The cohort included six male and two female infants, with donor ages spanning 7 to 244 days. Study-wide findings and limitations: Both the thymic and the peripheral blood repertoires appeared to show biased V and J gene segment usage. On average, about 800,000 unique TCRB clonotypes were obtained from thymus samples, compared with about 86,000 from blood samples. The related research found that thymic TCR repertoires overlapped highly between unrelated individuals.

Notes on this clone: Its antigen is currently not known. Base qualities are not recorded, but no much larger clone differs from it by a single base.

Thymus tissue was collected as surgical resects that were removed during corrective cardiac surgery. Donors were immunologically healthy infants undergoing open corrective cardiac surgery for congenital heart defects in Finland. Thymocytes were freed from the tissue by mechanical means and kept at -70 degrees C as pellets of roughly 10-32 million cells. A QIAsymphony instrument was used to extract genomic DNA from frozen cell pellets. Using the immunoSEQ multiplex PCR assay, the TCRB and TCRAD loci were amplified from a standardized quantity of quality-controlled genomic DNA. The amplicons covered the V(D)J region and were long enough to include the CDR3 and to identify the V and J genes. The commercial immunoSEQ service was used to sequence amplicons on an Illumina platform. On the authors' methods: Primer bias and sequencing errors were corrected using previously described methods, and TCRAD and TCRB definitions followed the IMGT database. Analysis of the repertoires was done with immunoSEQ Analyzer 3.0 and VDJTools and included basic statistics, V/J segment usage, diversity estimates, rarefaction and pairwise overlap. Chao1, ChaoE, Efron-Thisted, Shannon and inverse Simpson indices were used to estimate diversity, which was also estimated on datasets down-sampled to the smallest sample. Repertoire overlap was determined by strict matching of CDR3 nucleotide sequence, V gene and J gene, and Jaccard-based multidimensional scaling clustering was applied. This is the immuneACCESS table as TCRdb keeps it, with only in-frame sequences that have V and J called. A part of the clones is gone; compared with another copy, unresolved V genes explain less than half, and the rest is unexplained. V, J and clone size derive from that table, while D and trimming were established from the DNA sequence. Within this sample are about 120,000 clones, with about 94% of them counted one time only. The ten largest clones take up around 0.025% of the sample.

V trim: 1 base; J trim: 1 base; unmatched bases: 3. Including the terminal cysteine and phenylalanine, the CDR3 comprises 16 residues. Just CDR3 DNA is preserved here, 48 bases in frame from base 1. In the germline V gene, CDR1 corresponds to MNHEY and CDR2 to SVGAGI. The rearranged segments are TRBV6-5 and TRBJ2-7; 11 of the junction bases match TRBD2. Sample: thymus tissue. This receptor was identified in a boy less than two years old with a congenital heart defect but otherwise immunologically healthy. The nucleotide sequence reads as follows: TGTGCCAGCAGTTACTTAGGGACTAGCGGTTCCTACGAGCAGTACTTC. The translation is CASSYLGTSGSYEQYF.